The entry below gives a single TCR beta chain sequence along with its context. Its antigen is undetermined. These data come from a study of T cell responses to AZD1222 COVID-19 vaccine. The protocol was immunoSEQ multiplex PCR, while the TCRdb copy is restricted to in-frame clones and leaves out a portion. This sample has about 140,000 clones, with around 90% found just once. The V gene's germline CDR1 is MNHEY and CDR2 SVGAGI. The V gene lost 8 bases and the J gene lost 4 bases, with 9 bases spanning the gap. The CDR3 runs 12 residues. Study observations and caveats: Only 5 or 6 people who got AZD1222 tested seropositive at baseline. Females made up more of the donors, who were largely white British, and clonal diversity may have come out too low.

The sequencing here drew on peripheral blood, taken on day 0 of AZD1222 vaccination. The sequence was obtained from an adult in good health. The rearrangement links TRBV6-5 to TRBJ2-1, with D unresolved. In nucleotides, the CDR3 is TGTGCCAGCGGCAGACCTTACAATGAGCAGTTCTTC. Translation: CASGRPYNEQFF.